Given below is one T cell receptor beta chain in context. Clones were sequenced by immunoSEQ multiplex PCR, and TCRdb holds only the in-frame ones, with some missing. The repertoire holds approximately 300,000 clones, more than 90% seen once, with roughly 20% in the top ten. The record originates from a study of blood T cell repertoires in COVID-19. All enrollees were roughly 18 to 90 years old and from 20 to 25 US areas. Cohorts were determined from participant-reported clinical history. This clonotype was sampled from a woman aged 25-40 years who had recovered from COVID-19. Sequenced material: PBMCs or T cells enriched from blood (not recorded which).

The DNA of the CDR3 is TGTGCCATCAGTCAGGGACTAGCGGGAGGAACCGGGGAGCTGTTTTTT. It codes for CAISQGLAGGTGELFF. This sequence joins TRBV10-3 and TRBJ2-2; the match to TRBD2 covers 15 bases. This CDR3 is 16 amino acids long. Per germline, CDR1 ENHRY and CDR2 SYGVKD. The V segment lost 5 bases and the J segment 5 bases; nucleotides outside the gene matches: 3.